The rows below give T cell receptor beta chains drawn from one sample of a study of prognosis after radiotherapy for stage I lung cancer. Using its own MiXCR run on the multiplex PCR reads, TCRdb lists one record per CDR3 protein. There are fewer than 20,000 distinct CDR3 sequences in the sample; 15% to 20% occur only once, and 38% lies in the top ten. Material: PBMCs, obtained before or after stereotactic body radiation therapy (not recorded which). The source of these receptors is a donor over 45 with non-small cell lung cancer. Both conserved end residues are part of each CDR3. D genes are given only for firm matches. The size of a clone is reported for some rows only, either as once, few or many, or as a class for expanded clones.

V	size	J	D	CDR3	DNA
TRBV20-1	many	TRBJ2-7	NA	CSALADGPYEQYF	TGCAGTGCTCTTGCGGACGGGCCCTACGAGCAGTACTTC
TRBV24-1	NA	TRBJ2-1	NA	CATSDPGGSGANVLTFGADNEQFF	NA
TRBV6-1	many	TRBJ2-1	TRBD1	CASKDGAGTGGYNEQFF	TGTGCCAGCAAGGACGGCGCCGGGACAGGGGGCTACAATGAGCAGTTCTTC
TRBV25-1	many	TRBJ1-1	NA	CASRLSPAPKAFF	TGTGCCAGCAGGTTATCGCCCGCGCCGAAAGCTTTCTTT
TRBV6-1	many	TRBJ2-3	NA	CASSLTLATSTDTQYF	TGTGCCAGCTCCCTCACCCTAGCGACTAGCACAGATACGCAGTATTTT
TRBV12-3/TRBV12-4	many	TRBJ1-1	TRBD1	CASTRGRDRRMNTEAFF	TGTGCCAGCACCCGAGGACGGGACAGAAGAATGAACACTGAAGCTTTCTTT
TRBV11-1	many	TRBJ2-1	NA	CASSLTSLEQFF	TGTGCCAGCAGCTTAACTAGCCTTGAGCAGTTCTTC
TRBV27	many	TRBJ1-2	NA	CASSLSGIHGYTF	TGTGCCAGCAGTTTATCGGGGATACATGGCTACACCTTC
TRBV7-3	many	TRBJ2-5	NA	CASSLISTLGWETQYF	TGTGCCAGCAGCTTAATTTCAACACTAGGTTGGGAGACCCAGTACTTC
TRBV12-3/TRBV12-4	NA	TRBJ1-5	TRBD1	CASGPQGSPHQPQHF	TGTGCCAGCGGTCCACAGGGGAGTCCCCATCAGCCCCAGCATTTT
TRBV6-2/TRBV6-3	once	TRBJ1-2	NA	CASRKGYGYTF	TGTGCCAGCAGGAAGGGCTATGGCTACACCTTC
TRBV4-1	many	TRBJ2-1	NA	CASRPDSNNEQFF	TGCGCCAGCAGACCGGACAGCAACAATGAGCAGTTCTTC
TRBV30	many	TRBJ2-7	TRBD2	CAWSVASGSEQYF	TGTGCCTGGAGTGTAGCTAGCGGGAGCGAGCAGTACTTC
TRBV10-2	many	TRBJ2-1	TRBD2	CASSDAGGQNEQFF	TGCGCCAGCAGTGATGCGGGGGGGCAGAATGAGCAGTTCTTC
TRBV28	many	TRBJ2-2	NA	CASSPTFTGELFF	TGTGCCAGCAGTCCAACTTTTACCGGGGAGCTGTTTTTT
TRBV6-2/TRBV6-3	many	TRBJ2-3	NA	CASSLDGDTQYF	TGTGCCAGCAGCCTTGATGGAGATACGCAGTATTTT
TRBV11-2	many	TRBJ1-4	NA	CASSTREGLEKLFF	TGTGCCAGCAGCACCCGCGAGGGACTTGAAAAACTGTTTTTT
TRBV24-1	many	TRBJ2-1	TRBD2	CATSERTSGYNEQFF	TGTGCCACCAGTGAAAGGACTAGCGGATACAATGAGCAGTTCTTC
TRBV7-3	medium-sized	TRBJ1-6	NA	CASSSALNSPLHF	TGTGCCAGCAGCTCAGCGCTTAATTCACCCCTCCACTTT
TRBV2	many	TRBJ2-1	NA	CASRSDRSAYNEQFF	TGTGCCAGCAGGTCCGACAGGAGCGCCTACAATGAGCAGTTCTTC
TRBV5-4	NA	TRBJ2-5	TRBD2	CASSQGGTSAQETQYF	TGTGCCAGCAGCCAGGGGGGGACTAGCGCCCAAGAGACCCAGTACTTC
TRBV14	many	TRBJ2-7	TRBD2	CASSPPGGRAYEQYF	TGTGCCAGCAGCCCCCCGGGCGGGAGAGCCTACGAGCAGTACTTC
TRBV13	NA	TRBJ1-3	NA	CASSLGQGEYNTIYF	TGTGCCAGCAGCTTAGGCCAGGGAGAATACAACACCATATATTTT
TRBV5-5	many	TRBJ2-2	NA	CASSLGRLTGELFF	TGTGCCAGCAGCTTGGGACGACTCACCGGGGAGCTGTTTTTT
TRBV4-1	many	TRBJ2-2	NA	CASSQGQAVNTGELFF	TGCGCCAGCAGCCAAGGGCAAGCGGTGAACACCGGGGAGCTGTTTTTT
TRBV18	many	TRBJ2-3	NA	CASSPEADTQYF	TGTGCCAGCTCACCAGAGGCAGATACGCAGTATTTT
TRBV28	many	TRBJ2-7	TRBD2	CASSSPGGYEQYF	TGTGCCAGCAGTTCCCCGGGGGGATACGAGCAGTACTTC
TRBV27	many	TRBJ2-3	NA	CASSTLTDTQYF	TGTGCCAGCAGTACCCTCACAGATACGCAGTATTTT
TRBV5-1	many	TRBJ2-5	TRBD2	CASSLGLAGSQETQYF	TGCGCCAGCAGCTTAGGACTAGCGGGGAGCCAAGAGACCCAGTACTTC
TRBV7-9	many	TRBJ1-2	NA	CASSISTGDYGYTF	TGTGCCAGCAGCATATCGACAGGCGACTATGGCTACACCTTC
TRBV7-6	many	TRBJ1-5	TRBD1	CASSFRQGAGQPQHF	TGTGCCAGCAGCTTCAGACAGGGGGCAGGTCAGCCCCAGCATTTT
TRBV3-1	many	TRBJ2-2	NA	CASSQTTGELFF	TGTGCCAGCAGCCAGACTACCGGGGAGCTGTTTTTT
TRBV24-1	many	TRBJ2-5	NA	CATSDSPVGETQYF	TGTGCCACCAGTGATTCTCCCGTTGGCGAGACCCAGTACTTC
TRBV7-6	NA	TRBJ2-3	TRBD2	CASSAGTSGDTQYF	TGTGCCAGCAGCGCAGGGACTAGCGGTGATACGCAGTATTTT
TRBV9	many	TRBJ1-4	NA	CASSVDSAPPVF	TGTGCCAGCAGCGTAGATTCGGCCCCTCCCGTTTTT